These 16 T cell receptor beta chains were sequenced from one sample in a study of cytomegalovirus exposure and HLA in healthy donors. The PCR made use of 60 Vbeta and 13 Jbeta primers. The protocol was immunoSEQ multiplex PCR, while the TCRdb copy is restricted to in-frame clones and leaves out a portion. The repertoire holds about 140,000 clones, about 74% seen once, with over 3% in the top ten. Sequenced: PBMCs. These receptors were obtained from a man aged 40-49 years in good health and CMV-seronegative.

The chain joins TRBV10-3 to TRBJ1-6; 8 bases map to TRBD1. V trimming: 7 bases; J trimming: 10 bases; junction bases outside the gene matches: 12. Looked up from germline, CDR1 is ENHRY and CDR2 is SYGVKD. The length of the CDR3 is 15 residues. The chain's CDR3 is CAITREGQGKSPLHF. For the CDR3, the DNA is TGTGCCATCACTCGGGAAGGACAGGGAAAGTCACCCCTCCACTTT.

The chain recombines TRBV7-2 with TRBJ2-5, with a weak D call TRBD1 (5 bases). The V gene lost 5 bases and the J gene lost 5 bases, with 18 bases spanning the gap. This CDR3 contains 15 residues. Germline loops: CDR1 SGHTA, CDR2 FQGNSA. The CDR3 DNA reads TGTGCCAGCAGCCCCGCGGACACCTTAGGGGAGACCCAGTACTTC. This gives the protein CASSPADTLGETQYF.

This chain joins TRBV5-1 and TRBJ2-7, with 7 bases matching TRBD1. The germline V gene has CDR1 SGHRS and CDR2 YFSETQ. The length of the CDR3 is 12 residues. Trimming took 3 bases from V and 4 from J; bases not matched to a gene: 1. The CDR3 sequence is CASSSTGYEQYF. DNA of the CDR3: TGCGCCAGCAGCTCGACAGGGTACGAGCAGTACTTC.

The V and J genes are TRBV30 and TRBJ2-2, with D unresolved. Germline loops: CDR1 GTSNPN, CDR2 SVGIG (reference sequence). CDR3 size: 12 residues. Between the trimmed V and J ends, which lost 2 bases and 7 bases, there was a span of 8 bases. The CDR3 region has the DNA TGTGCCTGGAGTCCGGGTTTCGGGGAGCTGTTTTTT. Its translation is CAWSPGFGELFF.

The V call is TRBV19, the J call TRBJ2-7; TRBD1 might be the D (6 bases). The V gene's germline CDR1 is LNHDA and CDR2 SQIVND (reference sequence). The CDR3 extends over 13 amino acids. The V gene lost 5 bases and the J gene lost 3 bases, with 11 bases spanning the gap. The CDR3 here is CASSAQGFYEQYF. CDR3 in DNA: TGTGCCAGTAGTGCCCAGGGGTTCTACGAGCAGTACTTC.

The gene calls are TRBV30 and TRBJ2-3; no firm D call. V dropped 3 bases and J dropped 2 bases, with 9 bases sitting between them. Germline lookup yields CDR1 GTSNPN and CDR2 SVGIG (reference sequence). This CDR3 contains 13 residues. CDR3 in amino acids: CAWRWQNTDTQYF. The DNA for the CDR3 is TGTGCCTGGAGGTGGCAGAACACAGATACGCAGTATTTT.

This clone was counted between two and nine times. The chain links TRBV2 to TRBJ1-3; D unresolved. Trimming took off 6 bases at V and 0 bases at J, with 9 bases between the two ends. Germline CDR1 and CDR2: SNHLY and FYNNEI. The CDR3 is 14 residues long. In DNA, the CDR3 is TGTGCCAGCAGAAGCATAGACTCTGGAAACACCATATATTTT. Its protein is CASRSIDSGNTIYF.

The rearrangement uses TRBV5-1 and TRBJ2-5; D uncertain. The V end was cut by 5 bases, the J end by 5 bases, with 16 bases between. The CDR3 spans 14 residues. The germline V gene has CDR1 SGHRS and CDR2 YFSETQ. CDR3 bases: TGCGCCAGCAGTTTCCTCCAAGTTGGCGAGACCCAGTACTTC. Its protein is CASSFLQVGETQYF.

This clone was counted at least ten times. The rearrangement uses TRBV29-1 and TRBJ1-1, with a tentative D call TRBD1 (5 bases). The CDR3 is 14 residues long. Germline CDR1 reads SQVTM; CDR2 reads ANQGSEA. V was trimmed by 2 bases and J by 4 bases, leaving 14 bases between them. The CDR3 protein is CSVERGGEVTEAFF. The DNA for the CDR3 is TGCAGCGTTGAAAGGGGAGGGGAAGTCACTGAAGCTTTCTTT.

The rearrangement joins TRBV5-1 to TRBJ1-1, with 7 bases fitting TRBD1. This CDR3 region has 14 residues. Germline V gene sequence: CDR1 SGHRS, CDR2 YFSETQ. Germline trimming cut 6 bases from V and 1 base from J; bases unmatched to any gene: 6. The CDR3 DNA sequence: TGCGCCAGCACCCTGGGACAGCCGAACACTGAAGCTTTCTTT. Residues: CASTLGQPNTEAFF.

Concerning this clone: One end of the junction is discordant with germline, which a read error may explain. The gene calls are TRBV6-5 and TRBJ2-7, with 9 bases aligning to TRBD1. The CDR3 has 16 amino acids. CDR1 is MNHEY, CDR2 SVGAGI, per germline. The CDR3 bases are TGTGCCAGCAGCTACTCCAGGGACAGGGAAACCTACGAGCAGTACTTC. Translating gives CASSYSRDRETYEQYF.

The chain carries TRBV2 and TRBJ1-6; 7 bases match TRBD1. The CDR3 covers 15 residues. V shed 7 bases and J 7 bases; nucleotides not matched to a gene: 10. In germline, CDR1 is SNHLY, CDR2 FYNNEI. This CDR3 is CASNLDRQSNSPLHF. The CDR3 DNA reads TGTGCCAGCAATCTGGACAGGCAATCCAATTCACCCCTCCACTTT.

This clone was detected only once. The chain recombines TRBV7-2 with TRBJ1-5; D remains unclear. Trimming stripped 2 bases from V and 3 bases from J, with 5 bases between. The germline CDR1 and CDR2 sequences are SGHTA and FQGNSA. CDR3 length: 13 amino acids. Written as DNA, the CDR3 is TGTGCCAGCAGCTTAATTCACAATCAGCCCCAGCATTTT. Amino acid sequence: CASSLIHNQPQHF. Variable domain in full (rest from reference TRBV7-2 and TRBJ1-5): GAGVSQSPSNKVTEKGKDVELRCDPISGHTALYWYRQSLGQGLEFLIYFQGNSAPDKSGLPSDRFSAERTGGSVSTLTIQRTQQEDSAVYLCASSLIHNQPQHFGDGTRLSIL.

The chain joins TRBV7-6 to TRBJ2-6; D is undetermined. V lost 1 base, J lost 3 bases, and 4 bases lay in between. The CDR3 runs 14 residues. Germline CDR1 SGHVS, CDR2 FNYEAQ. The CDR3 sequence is CASSLGGGANVLTF. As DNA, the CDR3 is TGTGCCAGCAGCTTAGGCGGTGGGGCCAACGTCCTGACTTTC.

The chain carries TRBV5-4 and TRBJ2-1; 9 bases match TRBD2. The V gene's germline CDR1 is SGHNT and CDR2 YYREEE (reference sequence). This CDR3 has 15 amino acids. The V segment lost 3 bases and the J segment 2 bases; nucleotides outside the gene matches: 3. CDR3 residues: CASSWTSAPYNEQFF. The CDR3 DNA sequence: TGTGCCAGCAGCTGGACTAGCGCCCCCTACAATGAGCAGTTCTTC.

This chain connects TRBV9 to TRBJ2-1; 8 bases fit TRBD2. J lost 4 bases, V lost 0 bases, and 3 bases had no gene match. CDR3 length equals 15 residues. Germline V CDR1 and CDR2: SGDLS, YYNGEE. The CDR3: CASSVEGGRYNEQFF. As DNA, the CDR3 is TGTGCCAGCAGCGTAGAGGGCGGGAGGTACAATGAGCAGTTCTTC.